This T cell receptor beta chain was identified in a study of OX40 agonist ivuxolimab in advanced cancers. Study outcomes and limitations: Clonal expansion was seen in CD4+ and CD8+ blood T cells by week 6 at 0.1 to 3.0 mg/kg.

CDR1 is SGDLS and CDR2 is YYNGEE in the germline V gene. V lost 4 bases to trimming and J lost 7 bases, with 21 bases between them. The CDR3 spans 15 residues. The table came from immunoSEQ multiplex PCR; TCRdb's copy has only in-frame clones and leaves some out. The sample contains 40,000 to 55,000 clones, 88% of which appear only once. About this clone itself: Antigen: not known.

Sampling of blood occurred at baseline, cycle 4 day 1, and cycle 7 day 1. Material: CD4+ or CD8+ T cells sorted from blood, obtained in a trial of the OX40 agonist ivuxolimab. The chain carries TRBV9 and TRBJ2-7, with D uncertain. This TCR came from an adult with an advanced solid tumor such as melanoma, head and neck, liver or kidney cancer. CDR3 nucleotides: TGTGCCAGCAGCCCAGGCGTCCCCTCGATGGGGGAGCAGTACTTC. This sequence encodes CASSPGVPSMGEQYF.